The 24 T cell receptor beta chains below come from one sample, sequenced in a study of cytomegalovirus exposure and HLA in healthy donors (dated by TCRdb to 2015 to 2018). The method was the immunoSEQ multiplex PCR assay. For the multiplex PCR, a mixture combining 60 forward primers for TCR Vbeta segments and 13 reverse primers for TCR Jbeta segments was used. Imported from immuneACCESS, the table was reduced by TCRdb to in-frame sequences with V and J called. These copies leave out some clones; in studies compared against another copy, an unresolved V gene accounts for under half, and the cause of the remainder is not known. For this sample the table gives around 70,000 clones, of which approximately 60% were detected only once. Around 3% of the sample is taken by the ten largest. Sequencing used PBMCs. The receptors derive from a man aged 25-45 years in good health and CMV-seronegative.

The rearrangement uses TRBV7-9 and TRBJ1-1, with TRBD1 as a possible D gene (5 bases). Germline values: CDR1 SEHNR, CDR2 FQNEAQ (reference sequence). The CDR3 totals 14 residues. Trimming took 8 bases from V and 4 from J, leaving 17 bases between them. The CDR3: CASPFLGASTEAFF. CDR3 nucleotide sequence: TGTGCCAGCCCTTTCCTAGGGGCGAGCACTGAAGCTTTCTTT. The whole variable domain, remainder taken from reference TRBV7-9 and TRBJ1-1, is DTGVSQNPRHKITKRGQNVTFRCDPISEHNRLYWYRQTLGQGPEFLTYFQNEAQLEKSRLLSDRFSAERPKGSFSTLEIQRTEQGDSAMYLCASPFLGASTEAFFGQGTRLTVV.

V is TRBV29-1 and J is TRBJ2-3; 7 bases line up with TRBD1. V gave up 0 bases and J gave up 0 bases; unmatched junction bases: 6. Germline-derived CDR1 and CDR2 are SQVTM and ANQGSEA. The CDR3 has 16 residues. The CDR3 sequence is CSVEDPDRISTDTQYF. DNA of the CDR3: TGCAGCGTTGAAGACCCGGACAGGATTAGCACAGATACGCAGTATTTT.

V gene TRBV30 combines with J gene TRBJ2-5; perhaps TRBD2 as D (6 bases). Trimming shortened V by 8 bases and J by 3 bases, and 13 bases separated the two germline ends. The CDR3 totals 12 residues. The germline V gene has CDR1 GTSNPN and CDR2 SVGIG (reference sequence). In DNA form, the CDR3 reads TGTGCCGTCACGGGACTCAAAGAGACCCAGTACTTC. It translates to CAVTGLKETQYF.

The chain combines TRBV2 with TRBJ2-7, with 9 bases that match TRBD1. There are 14 residues in the CDR3. V gave up 5 bases and J gave up 2 bases; unmatched junction bases: 4. Looked up from germline, CDR1 is SNHLY and CDR2 is FYNNEI. CDR3 DNA: TGTGCCAGCAGTCCTAGGACAGGGGCCTACGAGCAGTACTTC. Amino acids: CASSPRTGAYEQYF.

The chain uses TRBV2 and TRBJ2-2; D might be TRBD2 (5 bases). V was pared by 1 base and J by 1 base, with 7 bases between. The CDR3 is made up of 15 amino acids. Germline CDR1 is SNHLY and CDR2 is FYNNEI. The CDR3, as DNA: TGTGCCAGCAGTGAAGGGCGGGTGAACACCGGGGAGCTGTTTTTT. The encoded protein is CASSEGRVNTGELFF.

In this sample, this clone turned up a few times. Here the CDR3 DNA reads TGTGCCAGCACCCGAGGGGAGGGACGCACAGATACGCAGTATTTT. It translates to CASTRGEGRTDTQYF. V and J are TRBV7-8 and TRBJ2-3; 7 nucleotides agree with TRBD2. Trimming removed 7 bases from V and 1 base from J; junction bases left unmatched: 8. This CDR3 has 15 residues. Germline values: CDR1 SGHVS, CDR2 FQNEAQ.

The genes are TRBV2 and TRBJ1-2; unclear D gene. CDR3 length equals 13 residues. V shed 7 bases and J shed 1 base, with 10 bases lying between them. Germline V gene data show CDR1 as SNHLY and CDR2 as FYNNEI. The CDR3 DNA is TGTGCCAGCACACTAACCGTTAACTATGGCTACACCTTC. Translating it yields CASTLTVNYGYTF.

V gene TRBV7-8 combines with J gene TRBJ2-5; D is unresolved. This CDR3 has 15 amino acids. CDR1 and CDR2 from the germline V gene are SGHVS and FQNEAQ. Between the trimmed V and J ends, which lost 1 base and 5 bases, there was a span of 14 bases. The CDR3 loop is CASSLGGSLLETQYF. DNA for the CDR3: TGTGCCAGCAGCTTAGGCGGTAGCCTTCTGGAGACCCAGTACTTC.

This chain joins TRBV5-1 and TRBJ2-1, with D perhaps matching TRBD2 (5 bases). Trimming cost V 0 bases and J 1 base, with 11 bases left between them. The CDR3 consists of 16 residues. Germline loops: CDR1 SGHRS, CDR2 YFSETQ. The CDR3 sequence is CASSLGSWESYNEQFF. For the CDR3, the DNA is TGCGCCAGCAGCTTGGGGTCGTGGGAGTCCTACAATGAGCAGTTCTTC.

The V call is TRBV29-1, the J call TRBJ2-7, with TRBD1 matching over 7 bases. This CDR3 comprises 12 residues. Unmatched junction bases numbered 5, after V lost 7 bases and J lost 2 bases. Germline V lookup: CDR1 SQVTM, CDR2 ANQGSEA. CDR3: CSARQGPYEQYF. CDR3 nucleotide sequence: TGCAGCGCGAGACAGGGACCCTACGAGCAGTACTTC.

This chain connects TRBV29-1 to TRBJ1-3, with no clear D. This CDR3 contains 13 residues. Germline V gene sequence: CDR1 SQVTM, CDR2 ANQGSEA. The germline V and J ends were trimmed by 4 bases and 0 bases, with 7 bases remaining between them. CDR3 DNA sequence: TGCAGCGTTGGGTCGAGCTCTGGAAACACCATATATTTT. Amino acid sequence: CSVGSSSGNTIYF.

This clone has just one count. The gene calls are TRBV11-2 and TRBJ1-1; 8 bases agree with TRBD1. V shed 1 base and J 4 bases; nucleotides not matched to a gene: 5. The CDR3 runs 15 residues. Germline V CDR1 and CDR2: SGHAT, FQNNGV. CDR3 loop: CASSLGTGGTTEAFF. Written as DNA, the CDR3 is TGTGCCAGCAGCTTAGGAACAGGGGGGACCACTGAAGCTTTCTTT.

The rearrangement joins TRBV11-2 to TRBJ1-2; a possible D gene is TRBD1 (5 bases). V lost 0 bases and J lost 8, with 7 bases in between. Germline CDR1 SGHAT, CDR2 FQNNGV. This CDR3 is 12 amino acids long. DNA for the CDR3: TGTGCCAGCAGCTTAGACAGGGCCGGCTACACCTTC. As protein: CASSLDRAGYTF.

In DNA, the CDR3 is TGTGCCAGCAGTGTCATGGGGAGTTATGGCTACACCTTC. It yields the protein CASSVMGSYGYTF. The chain joins TRBV25-1 to TRBJ1-2; D gene ambiguous. V was clipped by 4 bases and J by 5 bases, with 11 bases between them. Germline assignment: CDR1 MGHDK and CDR2 SYGVNS. The CDR3 is made up of 13 amino acids.

This clone was observed a single time. J is TRBJ1-5 and V is TRBV2; no firm D call. The CDR3 is 14 residues long. CDR1 is SNHLY and CDR2 is FYNNEI in the germline V gene. V lost 5 bases and J lost 3, with 11 bases in between. CDR3 bases: TGTGCCAGCAGTATTGACATCGCCAATCAGCCCCAGCATTTT. Translation gives CASSIDIANQPQHF.

The chain is built from TRBV20-1 and TRBJ1-1; D is unresolved. Germline lookup yields CDR1 DFQATT and CDR2 SNEGSKA (reference sequence). The CDR3 extends over 10 amino acids. V gave up 3 bases and J gave up 4 bases, with 3 bases separating them. The CDR3: CSASSTEAFF. In DNA, the CDR3 is TGCAGTGCTAGTAGCACTGAAGCTTTCTTT.

The V and J genes are TRBV18 and TRBJ2-7; 11 positions agree with TRBD1. Losses at the gene ends were 6 bases for V and 2 bases for J; bases not matched to a gene: 6. CDR3 length: 15 residues. Germline values: CDR1 KGHSH, CDR2 LQKENI. CDR3 sequence: CASSPVGQGAYEQYF. For the CDR3, the DNA is TGTGCCAGCTCCCCCGTGGGACAGGGGGCCTACGAGCAGTACTTC.

This clone was counted a few times. The rearrangement links TRBV7-9 to TRBJ2-7, with TRBD1 identical over 7 bases. V dropped 1 base and J dropped 6; count of bases not matched to a gene: 6. This CDR3 is 14 amino acids long. Germline CDR1 SEHNR, CDR2 FQNEAQ (reference sequence). The CDR3, as DNA: TGTGCCAGCAGCTTAGGGCAGGGGGTGGGCGAGCAGTACTTC. It yields the protein CASSLGQGVGEQYF.

V usage is TRBV5-1 and J usage is TRBJ1-1; 9 nucleotides line up with TRBD1. Germline CDR1 SGHRS, CDR2 YFSETQ. The CDR3 is made up of 15 amino acids. The junction had 7 bases not matched to a gene; V was cut back by 4 bases and J by 3 bases. DNA of the CDR3: TGCGCCAGCAGCGGCGCACAGGGGGCCGACACTGAAGCTTTCTTT. Translated, it gives CASSGAQGADTEAFF.

The chain uses TRBV14 and TRBJ2-3; 8 bases are shared with TRBD2. J was trimmed by 6 bases and V by 1 base; bases with no gene match: 9. Germline V gene data show CDR1 as SGHDN and CDR2 as FVKESK. CDR3 length equals 16 residues. As DNA, the CDR3 is TGTGCCAGCAGCCAAGGAGCGGGGGTCCCCATGGATACGCAGTATTTT. It codes for CASSQGAGVPMDTQYF.

This clone has a single count. V gene TRBV7-7 combines with J gene TRBJ2-5; D is perhaps TRBD2 (5 bases). CDR1 and CDR2 (germline): SSHAT, FNYEAQ (reference sequence). The CDR3 spans 13 residues. V dropped 3 bases and J dropped 3 bases, with 8 bases sitting between them. CDR3 nucleotide sequence: TGTGCCAGCAGCTTCGAGCGGAAAGAGACCCAGTACTTC. Amino acids: CASSFERKETQYF.

The chain is built from TRBV29-1 and TRBJ1-1, with D uncertain. The CDR3 spans 13 residues. Germline V CDR1 and CDR2: SQVTM, ANQGSEA. V was trimmed by 0 bases and J by 5 bases, leaving 10 bases between them. The CDR3 sequence: CSVEEAVRTEAFF. The CDR3 DNA is TGCAGCGTTGAAGAGGCGGTTCGGACTGAAGCTTTCTTT.

The J gene is TRBJ2-5, the V gene TRBV6-5; D is unresolved. V gave up 4 bases and J gave up 5 bases, with 14 bases separating them. The germline CDR1 and CDR2 sequences are MNHEY and SVGAGI. The CDR3 covers 14 residues. As DNA, the CDR3 is TGTGCCAGCAGTTCCCGTGGCCGCGGCGAGACCCAGTACTTC. The encoded protein is CASSSRGRGETQYF.

The chain joins TRBV25-1 to TRBJ2-5; 9 bases line up with TRBD1. The CDR3 spans 15 residues. With 3 bases clipped from V and 2 bases from J, the junction kept 4 bases outside the gene matches. Germline V CDR1 and CDR2: MGHDK, SYGVNS. Here the CDR3 reads CASSDYRGRQETQYF. CDR3 DNA sequence: TGTGCCAGCAGTGACTACAGGGGGCGGCAAGAGACCCAGTACTTC.